This T cell receptor (beta chain) was retrieved from a study of CD8+CD57+ T cells in acquired aplastic anemia. Whole-study context: Mean DNA quantity obtained from sorted CD4+ and CD8+ cells was about 3.2 ug. Findings and caveats of the study: Levels of CD8+ Simpson's diversity were not significantly distinct in patients versus controls.

In this sample, this clonotype turned up many times. The antigen is unknown. Losses at the gene ends were 3 bases for V and 2 bases for J; bases not matched to a gene: 2. Per germline, CDR1 SQVTM and CDR2 ANQGSEA. The CDR3 sequence is 13 residues long. The study profiled TCR beta VDJ and CDR3 using genomic DNA as template. MiXCR was run by TCRdb on the reads, yielding one entry per CDR3 protein. The repertoire holds roughly 150,000 distinct CDR3 sequences, with 40% to 50% as singletons. All sequencing subjects had displayed CD8+CD57+ cell expansion on flow cytometry. The clonotype originates from a human donor with aplastic anemia. The sample comprised sorted CD4+, CD8+, or CD8+CD57+ T cells (not recorded which) from PBMCs. The chain employs TRBV29-1 and TRBJ2-3; 7 bases fit TRBD1. CDR3: CSVEGTDTDTQYF. The CDR3 DNA reads as TGCAGCGTTGAGGGGACAGACACAGATACGCAGTATTTT.